These T cell receptor beta chains were read from a single sample in a study of cytomegalovirus exposure and HLA in healthy donors. Data came from immunoSEQ multiplex PCR; TCRdb stores just in-frame clones and leaves some out. The table lists approximately 210,000 clones, 82% of them singletons. Sequencing was done on a sample of PBMCs. The receptors shown here come from a man in his forties or fifties in good health and CMV-seropositive. CDR3s include the opening cysteine and the closing phenylalanine or tryptophan. D genes are given only for firm matches. Expanded clones are given a class, and other clones once, few, many or no size at all.

>TRBD2|TRBJ2-7|TRBV27|once
TGTGCCAGCAGTTTAGGCGGGAGGGAAACTACAGAGCAGTACTTC
CASSLGGRETTEQYF
>TRBD2|TRBJ2-3|TRBV7-2|.
TGTGCCAGCAGCCTCAGACTAGCGGGGGACCCATTCACAGATACGCAGTATTTT
CASSLRLAGDPFTDTQYF
>.|TRBJ1-5|TRBV15|.
TGTGCCACCAGCAGAGATCCGAGACCCGGGGGCAATCAGCCCCAGCATTTT
CATSRDPRPGGNQPQHF
>TRBD1|TRBJ1-1|TRBV29-1|.
TGCAGCGCCGTATCGGACAGGGGTGAAGCTTTCTTT
CSAVSDRGEAFF
>TRBD1|TRBJ2-5|TRBV5-4|.
TGTGCCAGCAGCTTGGGACAGGGGAGGGAGACCCAGTACTTC
CASSLGQGRETQYF
>.|TRBJ1-1|TRBV21-1|.
TGTGCCAGCAGCATCGGCGGACAGGGGGAGAACACTGAAGCTTTCTTT
CASSIGGQGENTEAFF
>.|TRBJ2-7|TRBV6-1|.
TGTGCCAGCAGTGAAAGTTTAGTGGGGGGCTACGAGCAGTACTTC
CASSESLVGGYEQYF
>.|TRBJ2-3|TRBV7-9|.
TGTGCCAGCAGTAGGGGACTCAGTAGCACAGATACGCAGTATTTT
CASSRGLSSTDTQYF
>.|TRBJ2-5|TRBV2|.
TGTGCCAGCGGGAGAGAAGAGACCCAGTACTTC
CASGREETQYF
>TRBD1|TRBJ2-7|TRBV7-8|few
TGTGCCAGCAGCTTAGATGGGACAGGGTCTCGCGAGCAGTACTTC
CASSLDGTGSREQYF
>.|TRBJ2-3|TRBV7-9|.
TGTGCCAGCAGCCCTTGGGGCACCGGATACACAGATACGCAGTATTTT
CASSPWGTGYTDTQYF
>.|TRBJ1-4|TRBV6-5|few
TGTGCCAGCAGTTACTCCGGGGTGGGTGAAAAACTGTTTTTT
CASSYSGVGEKLFF
>TRBD2|TRBJ2-3|TRBV7-6|.
TGTGCCAGCAGCTACCCGACTAGCGGGAGGGAAGATACGCAGTATTTT
CASSYPTSGREDTQYF
>.|TRBJ1-1|TRBV11-2|.
TGTGCCAGCAGCTTGAGTAATTTCGCTGAAGCTTTCTTT
CASSLSNFAEAFF
>TRBD2|TRBJ2-1|TRBV6-6|.
TGTGCCAGCAGCCCTCTGACTAGCGGGAGTCATGAGCAGTTCTTC
CASSPLTSGSHEQFF
>.|TRBJ2-1|TRBV4-1|.
TGCGCCAGCAGCCAAGGCTGGGCAGGGGCGACCTACAATGAGCAGTTCTTC
CASSQGWAGATYNEQFF
>TRBD1|TRBJ2-7|TRBV19|.
TGTGCCAGTAGTCCCGAGGGACAGCCCAAATCCTACGAGCAGTACTTC
CASSPEGQPKSYEQYF
>TRBD1|TRBJ2-7|TRBV30|.
TGTGCCTGGAGACGACAGGACAGGGGGCTTTACGAGCAGTACTTC
CAWRRQDRGLYEQYF
>.|TRBJ1-1|TRBV29-1|once
TGCAGCGTTAGCCTCAGGGGGAACACTGAAGCTTTCTTT
CSVSLRGNTEAFF
>TRBD1|TRBJ2-5|TRBV5-1|.
TGCGCCAGCAGCTTGGGGGGACAGCCCCAAGAGACCCAGTACTTC
CASSLGGQPQETQYF
>TRBD2|TRBJ2-1|TRBV10-3|.
TGTGCCATCAGTACGGAACTAGCGGCGAACAATGAGCAGTTCTTC
CAISTELAANNEQFF
>TRBD1|TRBJ2-3|TRBV9|.
TGTGCCAGCAGCGTAGAGGGGGCGCGTACAGATACGCAGTATTTT
CASSVEGARTDTQYF
>.|TRBJ2-7|TRBV9|.
TGTGCCAGCAGCGTAAACCCCCGGGACATCGTATACGAGCAGTACTTC
CASSVNPRDIVYEQYF
>.|TRBJ1-1|TRBV4-1|.
TGCGCCAGCAGCCAAGAAAGGCGCAGGGGTCTCACTGAAGCTTTCTTT
CASSQERRRGLTEAFF
>.|TRBJ2-5|TRBV2|.
TGTGCCAGCAAGGGAGCCTCCGCCGAGACCCAGTACTTC
CASKGASAETQYF
>TRBD2|TRBJ2-1|TRBV2|.
TGTGCCAGCAGGCTACTAGCGGGACAGTACAATGAGCAGTTCTTC
CASRLLAGQYNEQFF
>TRBD2|TRBJ2-3|TRBV7-3|.
TGTGCCAGCAGCTATACCGCGGGGGGTAGCGGGGACTCAGATACGCAGTATTTT
CASSYTAGGSGDSDTQYF
>TRBD1|TRBJ1-6|TRBV5-1|.
TGCGCCAGCAGCTTGGAAGGGGGCAATTCACCCCTCCACTTT
CASSLEGGNSPLHF
>TRBD2|TRBJ2-2|TRBV7-9|.
TGTGCCAGCAGCGCATCCGGGACTAGCGGGAGGGTCGGGGAGCTGTTTTTT
CASSASGTSGRVGELFF
>TRBD2|TRBJ2-1|TRBV2|.
TGTGCCAGCAGGCGACTAGCGGGAGCCTACAATGAGCAGTTCTTC
CASRRLAGAYNEQFF
>.|TRBJ2-2|TRBV19|.
TGTGCCAGTAGTATCGTGAGCCCCGGGGAGCTGTTTTTT
CASSIVSPGELFF
>.|TRBJ1-2|TRBV18|.
TGTGCCAGCTCACCCGTGGCAGGTGGTGGCTACACCTTC
CASSPVAGGGYTF
>TRBD1|TRBJ1-2|TRBV5-1|.
TGCGCCAGCAGCTTGGCCGGACAGGGGTCCAATGGCTACACCTTC
CASSLAGQGSNGYTF
>.|TRBJ1-2|TRBV2|.
TGTGCCAGCAGTCTCAGTATCTTGGATGGCTACACCTTC
CASSLSILDGYTF
>.|TRBJ1-1|TRBV10-3|.
TGTGCCATCCGGGAGGGCACTGAAGCTTTCTTT
CAIREGTEAFF
>TRBD2|TRBJ2-6|TRBV7-9|.
TGTGCCAGCAGCCCTCTAAGCGGGAGGGCCACTGGGGCCAACGTCCTGACTTTC
CASSPLSGRATGANVLTF
>TRBD1|TRBJ2-1|TRBV29-1|.
TGCAGCGGCCGGACAGGGGGGTACAATGAGCAGTTCTTC
CSGRTGGYNEQFF
>.|TRBJ2-7|TRBV29-1|.
TGCAGCGTTGAGGCAGAAACCTACGAGCAGTACTTC
CSVEAETYEQYF
>TRBD2|TRBJ2-7|TRBV9|.
TGTGCCAGCAGCGTAGATTGGCTAGCGGGAGGTTACGAGCAGTACTTC
CASSVDWLAGGYEQYF
>.|TRBJ2-5|TRBV5-1|.
TGCGCCAGCAGCTTGGCTGGGCGGGGTGGGGAGACCCAGTACTTC
CASSLAGRGGETQYF
>TRBD2|TRBJ2-1|TRBV4-1|.
TGCGCCAGCAGCCAAGATCCGACTTGGTGGCGGGAGGGAGATTCCTACAATGAGCAGTTCTTC
CASSQDPTWWREGDSYNEQFF
>.|TRBJ2-1|TRBV5-1|.
TGCGCCAGCAGCTTGGAGCCTAGTAGAAGCTCCTACAATGAGCAGTTCTTC
CASSLEPSRSSYNEQFF
>TRBD1|TRBJ1-2|TRBV10-2|.
TGCGCCAGCAGTGATTGGGGACAGTCATTCAGCTACACCTTC
CASSDWGQSFSYTF
>TRBD1|TRBJ2-7|TRBV2|.
TGTGCCAGCAGACTGAAGTACCGGGACAGGGGCTCCTACGAGCAGTACTTC
CASRLKYRDRGSYEQYF
>TRBD1|TRBJ2-2|TRBV30|once
TGTGCCTGGACCAGGGGGCCCGGGGAGCTGTTTTTT
CAWTRGPGELFF
>TRBD2|TRBJ2-5|TRBV6-1|.
TGTGCCAGCAGTCCCCTCAGGACTAGCGAAGAGACCCAGTACTTC
CASSPLRTSEETQYF
>.|TRBJ1-4|TRBV7-6|.
TGTGCCAGCAGCTTATCACAGGGAATTGAAAAACTGTTTTTT
CASSLSQGIEKLFF
>.|TRBJ2-3|TRBV11-2|.
TGTGCCAGCAGCCCCCTCCAGGGTTCTCCCACAGATACGCAGTATTTT
CASSPLQGSPTDTQYF
>TRBD1|TRBJ2-7|TRBV11-2|.
TGTGCCAGCAGCTTGGGACAGTACGAGCAGTACTTC
CASSLGQYEQYF
>TRBD2|TRBJ2-1|TRBV5-1|.
TGCGCCAGCAGCCCGGGACTAGCATTTACCAATGAGCAGTTCTTC
CASSPGLAFTNEQFF
>TRBD1|TRBJ1-1|TRBV30|.
TGTGCCTGGAAGGACAGGGGGATTACTGAAGCTTTCTTT
CAWKDRGITEAFF
>TRBD2|TRBJ2-4|TRBV6-5|.
TGTGCCAGCAGCCCCGCGGGGGGAGCCAAAAACATTCAGTACTTC
CASSPAGGAKNIQYF
>.|TRBJ2-7|TRBV6-1|.
TGTGCCAGCAGTGTAATCCTAGGGGACGAGCAGTACTTC
CASSVILGDEQYF
>TRBD1|TRBJ2-5|TRBV27|.
TGTGCCAGCAGTTTCGGACAGGGCATAGAGACCCAGTACTTC
CASSFGQGIETQYF
>TRBD1|TRBJ1-1|TRBV5-1|.
TGCGCCAGCAGCTTGAGGACAGGGGGTTCGGAAGCTTTCTTT
CASSLRTGGSEAFF
>TRBD1|TRBJ1-4|TRBV5-1|.
TGCGCCAGCAGCAAACTCCAGGGACAGTTAACTAATGAAAAACTGTTTTTT
CASSKLQGQLTNEKLFF
>TRBD1|TRBJ1-3|TRBV9|.
TGTGCCAGCAGCGTAGGGGTCCAGGGACAGTGGGTCGAGGGAAACACCATATATTTT
CASSVGVQGQWVEGNTIYF
>.|TRBJ1-5|TRBV2|.
TGTGCCAGCAACGACAGGAGCTATAGCAATCAGCCCCAGCATTTT
CASNDRSYSNQPQHF
>.|TRBJ2-7|TRBV5-1|.
TGCGCCAGCAGTTTTGAGGGAGCCTCCTACGAGCAGTACTTC
CASSFEGASYEQYF
>.|TRBJ2-1|TRBV5-5|.
TGTGCCAGCAGACCGGAGAGGACCTACAATGAGCAGTTCTTC
CASRPERTYNEQFF